The 12 T cell receptor beta chains below come from one sample, sequenced in a study of shared clonotypes between healthy human individuals. Sequencing used immunoSEQ multiplex PCR; TCRdb keeps in-frame clones, though not all of them. Of just over 2,000,000 clones in the sample, approximately 95% were seen once. The specimen was naive CD4+ T cells sorted from blood. The subset was: CD45RA+ positively selected. These receptors were obtained from a man between 18 and 29 years old in good health.

With respect to this clone: This specimen includes other DNA sequences encoding the same CDR3. This sequence joins TRBV7-2 and TRBJ2-7, with 9 nucleotides matching TRBD1. The CDR3 runs to 14 residues. CDR1 SGHTA and CDR2 FQGNSA come from the germline V gene. V lost 1 base, J lost 4 bases, and 2 bases stayed unmatched. CDR3 DNA: TGTGCCAGCAGCTTAGGACAGGGGGGGTACGAGCAGTACTTC. Residues: CASSLGQGGYEQYF.

The rearrangement links TRBV4-2 to TRBJ1-4; D uncertain. The CDR3 has 11 amino acids. Trimming stripped 0 bases from V and 12 bases from J, with 5 bases between. From germline, CDR1 is LGHNA and CDR2 YNFKEQ. The CDR3 loop is CASSQDVELFF. The DNA of the CDR3 is TGTGCCAGCAGCCAAGATGTGGAACTGTTTTTT.

The rearrangement links TRBV18 to TRBJ2-5; perhaps TRBD1 as D (7 bases). The germline V gene encodes CDR1 KGHSH and CDR2 LQKENI. CDR3 size: 19 residues. V gave up 1 base and J gave up 1 base, with 22 bases separating them. The chain's CDR3 is CASSPLPGGERGRQETQYF. CDR3 coding DNA: TGTGCCAGCTCACCACTTCCAGGCGGGGAGAGGGGGCGCCAAGAGACCCAGTACTTC.

This chain joins TRBV5-1 and TRBJ1-2; no clear D. The germline CDR1 and CDR2 sequences are SGHRS and YFSETQ. There are 14 residues in the CDR3. The ends were cut back, 3 bases at V and 8 bases at J, with 17 bases in the middle. The CDR3 DNA reads as TGCGCCAGCAGCTGGGCGGGATCTAGTACGGGCTACACCTTC. Translating it yields CASSWAGSSTGYTF.

The chain recombines TRBV5-1 with TRBJ2-7, with a possible D match to TRBD1 (7 bases). CDR3 length: 15 residues. Per germline, CDR1 SGHRS and CDR2 YFSETQ. The ends were cut back, 4 bases at V and 3 bases at J, with 17 bases in the middle. The CDR3 is CASSLYSGGHYEQYF. The CDR3 DNA sequence: TGCGCCAGCAGCCTATACTCAGGGGGGCACTACGAGCAGTACTTC.

The CDR3 DNA reads TGTGCCAGCAGTCCCCCCGGTGGGGGTACCTACGAGCAGTACTTC. This codes for CASSPPGGGTYEQYF. The chain has TRBV28 and TRBJ2-7, with D tentatively TRBD1 or TRBD2 (5 bases each). This CDR3 comprises 15 residues. The germline V gene has CDR1 MDHEN and CDR2 SYDVKM. V lost 5 bases, J lost 2 bases, and 16 bases lay in between.

This chain links TRBV7-2 with TRBJ2-5, with 7 nucleotides matching TRBD2. Per germline, CDR1 SGHTA and CDR2 FQGNSA. V shed 6 bases and J 5 bases; nucleotides not matched to a gene: 9. This CDR3 spans 14 amino acids. The CDR3 region has the DNA TGTGCCAGCAGGAGTGGCGGGAGCAGGGAGACCCAGTACTTC. Protein sequence: CASRSGGSRETQYF.

The J gene is TRBJ2-7, the V gene TRBV11-2; no firm D call. The CDR3 is 13 amino acids. The ends were cut back, 1 base at V and 1 base at J, with 5 bases in the middle. CDR1 and CDR2 (germline): SGHAT, FQNNGV. The CDR3: CASSLAQSYEQYF. The CDR3 DNA sequence: TGTGCCAGCAGCTTAGCCCAATCCTACGAGCAGTACTTC.

The rearrangement links TRBV18 to TRBJ2-1; possible D gene TRBD1, 6 bases. Trimming pared 3 bases from V and 4 bases from J, leaving 10 bases between. The CDR3 runs 14 residues. CDR1 and CDR2 from the germline V gene are KGHSH and LQKENI. CDR3 nucleotide sequence: TGTGCCAGCTCACCTTGGACAGAGTACAATGAGCAGTTCTTC. Protein: CASSPWTEYNEQFF. The full variable domain, with the rest looked up from reference TRBV18 and TRBJ2-1, is NAGVMQNPRHLVRRRGQEARLRCSPMKGHSHVYWYRQLPEEGLKFMVYLQKENIIDESGMPKERFSAEFPKEGPSILRIQQVVRGDSAAYFCASSPWTEYNEQFFGPGTRLTVL.

This rearrangement joins TRBV4-3 to TRBJ2-3, with TRBD2 matching 9 bases. V was clipped by 1 base and J by 4 bases; unmatched bases: 18. There are 20 residues in the CDR3. CDR1 is LGHNA and CDR2 is YSLEER in the germline V gene. CDR3 DNA: TGCGCCAGCAGCCAAGGGTTGGGTAGCGGGAGAAGTATAGGCGCAGATACGCAGTATTTT. Translation gives CASSQGLGSGRSIGADTQYF.

This chain joins TRBV28 and TRBJ1-2; D call uncertain. V lost 1 base to trimming and J lost 7 bases, with 16 bases between them. The germline V gene has CDR1 MDHEN and CDR2 SYDVKM. There are 15 residues in the CDR3. This chain's CDR3 is CASSLSIATVSGYTF. CDR3 bases: TGTGCCAGCAGTTTATCGATTGCTACGGTCAGTGGCTACACCTTC.

This clone appeared a few times. Distinct nucleotide sequences in the sample also encode this CDR3. V and J are TRBV5-6 and TRBJ1-6; D gene uncertain. CDR3 length: 13 amino acids. With 0 bases removed from V and 4 bases from J, the gap between germline ends came to 2 bases. Germline V lookup: CDR1 SGHDT, CDR2 YYEEEE. CDR3 residues: CASSLEYNSPLHF. DNA for the CDR3: TGTGCCAGCAGCTTGGAGTATAATTCACCCCTCCACTTT.